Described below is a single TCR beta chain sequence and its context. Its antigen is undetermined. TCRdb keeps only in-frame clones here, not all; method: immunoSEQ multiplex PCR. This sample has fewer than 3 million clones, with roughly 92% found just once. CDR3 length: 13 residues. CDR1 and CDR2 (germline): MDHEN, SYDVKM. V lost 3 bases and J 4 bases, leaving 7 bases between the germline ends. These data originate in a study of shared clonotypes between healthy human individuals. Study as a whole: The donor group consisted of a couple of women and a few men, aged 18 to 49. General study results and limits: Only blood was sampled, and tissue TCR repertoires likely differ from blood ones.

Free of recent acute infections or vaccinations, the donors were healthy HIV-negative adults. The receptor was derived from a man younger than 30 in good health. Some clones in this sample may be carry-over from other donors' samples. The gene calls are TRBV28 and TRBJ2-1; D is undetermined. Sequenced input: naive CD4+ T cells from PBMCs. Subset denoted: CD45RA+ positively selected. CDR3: CASSFQWYNEQFF. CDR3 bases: TGTGCCAGCAGTTTTCAGTGGTACAATGAGCAGTTCTTC.